What follows is one T cell receptor beta chain and its context. Sequencing targeted expressed TCRB transcripts, as all isolated RNA had been reverse transcribed. Clones were sequenced by immunoSEQ multiplex PCR, and TCRdb holds only the in-frame ones, with some missing. The sample has about 210,000 clones, approximately 10% seen once. The CDR3 is 14 amino acids. Germline assignment: CDR1 MDHEN and CDR2 SYDVKM. Trimming at V came to 6 bases and at J to 2 bases, leaving 5 bases not matched to a gene. This sample was taken from a study of beta chain features in type 1 diabetes. The TCR sequence derives from a man aged 18 to 29 in good health. The sequencing input was central memory CD4+ T cells from blood. J is TRBJ2-7 and V is TRBV28; TRBD1 matches 9 bases. The CDR3 DNA is TGTGCCAGCAGACCACAGGGGGCCACCTACGAGCAGTACTTC. It encodes CASRPQGATYEQYF.